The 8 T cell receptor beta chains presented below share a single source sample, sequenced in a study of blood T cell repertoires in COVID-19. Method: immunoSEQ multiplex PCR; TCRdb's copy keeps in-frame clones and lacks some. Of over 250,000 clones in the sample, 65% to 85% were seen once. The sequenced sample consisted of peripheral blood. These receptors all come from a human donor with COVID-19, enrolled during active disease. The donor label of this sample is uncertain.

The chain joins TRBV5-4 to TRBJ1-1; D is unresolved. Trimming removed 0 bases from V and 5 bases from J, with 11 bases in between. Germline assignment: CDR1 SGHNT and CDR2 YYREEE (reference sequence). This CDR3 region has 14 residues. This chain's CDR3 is CASSLEHRGTEAFF. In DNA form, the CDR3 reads TGTGCCAGCAGCTTGGAACATCGGGGAACTGAAGCTTTCTTT.

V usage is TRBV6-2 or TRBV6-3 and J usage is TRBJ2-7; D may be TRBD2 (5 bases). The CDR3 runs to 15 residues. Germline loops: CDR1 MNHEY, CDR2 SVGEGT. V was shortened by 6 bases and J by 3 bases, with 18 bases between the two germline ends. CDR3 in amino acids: CASSPRPLENYEQYF. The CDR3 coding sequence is TGTGCCAGCAGCCCCCGACCACTAGAGAACTACGAGCAGTACTTC.

CDR3 sequence: CASSSGRGAPVAGELFF. The CDR3 nucleotides read TGTGCCAGCAGCTCGGGCAGGGGGGCGCCGGTGGCCGGGGAGCTGTTTTTT. This chain links TRBV11-3 with TRBJ2-2; D perhaps matches TRBD1 (7 bases). The V end was cut by 4 bases, the J end by 6 bases, with 21 bases between. In germline, CDR1 is SGHNT, CDR2 YENEEA. This CDR3 spans 17 amino acids.

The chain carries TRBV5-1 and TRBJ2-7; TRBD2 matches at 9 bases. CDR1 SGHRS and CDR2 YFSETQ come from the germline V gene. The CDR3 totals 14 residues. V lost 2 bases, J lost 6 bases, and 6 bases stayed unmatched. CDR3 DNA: TGCGCCAGCAGCTTTCATAGCGGGAGCTCCGAGCAGTACTTC. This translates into CASSFHSGSSEQYF.

This CDR3 is CASSLDPSGINEKLFF. The CDR3 nucleotides read TGTGCCAGCAGCTTAGATCCCTCAGGGATCAATGAAAAACTGTTTTTT. V gene TRBV7-9 combines with J gene TRBJ1-4; possibly TRBD1 for D (5 bases). From germline, CDR1 is SEHNR and CDR2 FQNEAQ (reference sequence). The V end lost 1 base, the J end lost 5 bases, and 14 bases lay between the germline ends. The CDR3 length is 16 residues.

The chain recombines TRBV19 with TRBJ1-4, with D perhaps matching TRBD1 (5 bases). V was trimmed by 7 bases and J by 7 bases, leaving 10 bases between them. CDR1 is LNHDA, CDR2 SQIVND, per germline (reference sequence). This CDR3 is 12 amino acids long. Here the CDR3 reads CASKTVAEKLFF. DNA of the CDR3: TGTGCCAGTAAGACAGTCGCTGAAAAACTGTTTTTT.

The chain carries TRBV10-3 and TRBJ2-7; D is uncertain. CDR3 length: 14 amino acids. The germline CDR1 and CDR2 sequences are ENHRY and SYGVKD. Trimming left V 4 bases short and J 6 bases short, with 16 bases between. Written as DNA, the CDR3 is TGTGCCATCAGTGGACCGCCGGAGAGAGGCGAGCAGTACTTC. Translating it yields CAISGPPERGEQYF.

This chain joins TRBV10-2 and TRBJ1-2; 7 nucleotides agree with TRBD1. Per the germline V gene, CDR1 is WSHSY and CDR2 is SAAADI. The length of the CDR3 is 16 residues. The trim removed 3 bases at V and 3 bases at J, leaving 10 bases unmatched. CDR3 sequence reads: CASSDSRQGIDYGYTF. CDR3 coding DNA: TGCGCCAGCAGTGATAGCCGACAGGGAATAGACTATGGCTACACCTTC.